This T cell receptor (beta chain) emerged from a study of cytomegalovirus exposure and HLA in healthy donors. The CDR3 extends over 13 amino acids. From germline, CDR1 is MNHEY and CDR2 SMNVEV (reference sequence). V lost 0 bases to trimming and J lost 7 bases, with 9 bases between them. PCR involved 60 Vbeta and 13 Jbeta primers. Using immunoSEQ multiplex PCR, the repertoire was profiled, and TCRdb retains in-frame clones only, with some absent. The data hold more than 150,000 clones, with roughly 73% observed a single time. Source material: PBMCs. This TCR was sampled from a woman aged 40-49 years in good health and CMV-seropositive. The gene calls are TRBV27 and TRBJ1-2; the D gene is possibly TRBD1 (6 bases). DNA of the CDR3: TGTGCCAGCAGTTTATCGTTGGGGGCTGGCTACACCTTC. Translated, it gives CASSLSLGAGYTF.